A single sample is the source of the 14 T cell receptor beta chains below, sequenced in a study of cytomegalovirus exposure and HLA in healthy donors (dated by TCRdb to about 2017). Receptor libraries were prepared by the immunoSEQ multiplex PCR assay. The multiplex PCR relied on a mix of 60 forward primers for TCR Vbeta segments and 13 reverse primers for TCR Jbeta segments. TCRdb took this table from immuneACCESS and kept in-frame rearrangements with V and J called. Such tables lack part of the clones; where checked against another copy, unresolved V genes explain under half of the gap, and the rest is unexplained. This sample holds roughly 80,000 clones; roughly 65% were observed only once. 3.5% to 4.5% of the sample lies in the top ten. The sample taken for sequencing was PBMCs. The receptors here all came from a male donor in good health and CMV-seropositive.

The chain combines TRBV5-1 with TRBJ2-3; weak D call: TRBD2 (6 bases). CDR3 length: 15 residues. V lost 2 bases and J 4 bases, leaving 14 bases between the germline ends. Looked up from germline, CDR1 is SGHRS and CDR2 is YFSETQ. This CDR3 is CASSFGGSKADTQYF. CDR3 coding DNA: TGCGCCAGCAGCTTCGGAGGGAGCAAAGCAGATACGCAGTATTTT.

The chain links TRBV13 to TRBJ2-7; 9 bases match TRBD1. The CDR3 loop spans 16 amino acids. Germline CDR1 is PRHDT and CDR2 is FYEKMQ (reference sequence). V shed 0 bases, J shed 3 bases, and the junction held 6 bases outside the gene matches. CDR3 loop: CASSLGGGTGIYEQYF. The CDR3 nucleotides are TGTGCCAGCAGCTTAGGCGGGGGGACAGGGATCTACGAGCAGTACTTC.

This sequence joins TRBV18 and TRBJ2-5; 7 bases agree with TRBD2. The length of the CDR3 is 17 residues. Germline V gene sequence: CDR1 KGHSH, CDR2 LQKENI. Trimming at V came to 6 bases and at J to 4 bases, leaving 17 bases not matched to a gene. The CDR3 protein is CASSPTAAAGRGETQYF. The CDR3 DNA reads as TGTGCCAGCTCGCCTACAGCGGCAGCGGGGAGAGGAGAGACCCAGTACTTC.

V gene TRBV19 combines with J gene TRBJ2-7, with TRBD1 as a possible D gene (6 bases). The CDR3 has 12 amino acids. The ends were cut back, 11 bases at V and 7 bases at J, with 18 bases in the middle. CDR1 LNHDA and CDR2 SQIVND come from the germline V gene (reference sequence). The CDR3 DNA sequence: TGTGCCTGCGAGGGAGTAGGGGGAGAGCAGTACTTC. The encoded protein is CACEGVGGEQYF. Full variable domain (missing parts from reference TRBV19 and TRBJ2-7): DGGITQSPKYLFRKEGQNVTLSCEQNLNHDAMYWYRQDPGQGLRLIYYSQIVNDFQKGDIAEGYSVSREKKESFPLTVTSAQKNPTAFYLCACEGVGGEQYFGPGTRLTVT.

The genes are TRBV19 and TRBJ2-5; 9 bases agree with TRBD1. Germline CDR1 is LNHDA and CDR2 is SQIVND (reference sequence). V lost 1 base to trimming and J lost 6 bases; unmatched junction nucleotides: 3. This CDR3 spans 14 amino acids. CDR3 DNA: TGTGCCAGTAGTATAGCGGGGACAGGGCAGACCCAGTACTTC. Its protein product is CASSIAGTGQTQYF.

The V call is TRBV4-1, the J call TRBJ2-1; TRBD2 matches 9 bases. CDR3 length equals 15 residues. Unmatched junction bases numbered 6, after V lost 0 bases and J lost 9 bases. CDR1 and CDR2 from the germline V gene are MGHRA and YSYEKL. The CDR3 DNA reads TGCGCCAGCAGCCAAGATTCCGCGACTAGCGGTGAGCAGTTCTTC. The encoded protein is CASSQDSATSGEQFF.

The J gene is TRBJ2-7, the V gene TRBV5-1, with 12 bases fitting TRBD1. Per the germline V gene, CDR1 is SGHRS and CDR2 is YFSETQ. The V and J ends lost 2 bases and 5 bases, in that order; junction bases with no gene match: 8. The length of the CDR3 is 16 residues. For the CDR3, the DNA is TGCGCCAGCAGCTTCTCAACCGGGACAGGGGGCAACGAGCAGTACTTC. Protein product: CASSFSTGTGGNEQYF.

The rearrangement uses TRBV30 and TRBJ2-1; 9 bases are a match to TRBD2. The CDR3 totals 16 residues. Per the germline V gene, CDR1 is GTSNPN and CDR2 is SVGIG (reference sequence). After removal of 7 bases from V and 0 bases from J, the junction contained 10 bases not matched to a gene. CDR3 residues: CASHPAGGNSYNEQFF. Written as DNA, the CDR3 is TGTGCCTCCCACCCCGCGGGGGGGAACTCCTACAATGAGCAGTTCTTC.

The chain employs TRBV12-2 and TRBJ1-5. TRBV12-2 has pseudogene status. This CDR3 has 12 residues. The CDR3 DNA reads TGTGCAAGTCGCCCCCGTAATCAGCCCCAGCATTTT. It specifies CASRPRNQPQHF.

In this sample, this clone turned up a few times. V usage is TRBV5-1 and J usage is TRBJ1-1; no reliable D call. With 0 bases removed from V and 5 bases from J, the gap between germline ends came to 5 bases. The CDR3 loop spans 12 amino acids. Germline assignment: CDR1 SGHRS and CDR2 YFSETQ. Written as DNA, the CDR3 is TGCGCCAGCAGCTTGGAACAGACTGAAGCTTTCTTT. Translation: CASSLEQTEAFF.

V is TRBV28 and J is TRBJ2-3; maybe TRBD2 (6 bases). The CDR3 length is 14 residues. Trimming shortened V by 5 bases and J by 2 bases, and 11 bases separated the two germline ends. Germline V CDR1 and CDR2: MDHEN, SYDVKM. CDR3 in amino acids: CASSQAGITDTQYF. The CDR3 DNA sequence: TGTGCCAGCAGTCAGGCGGGGATCACAGATACGCAGTATTTT. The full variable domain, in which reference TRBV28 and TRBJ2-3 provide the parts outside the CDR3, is DVKVTQSSRYLVKRTGEKVFLECVQDMDHENMFWYRQDPGLGLRLIYFSYDVKMKEKGDIPEGYSVSREKKERFSLILESASTNQTSMYLCASSQAGITDTQYFGPGTRLTVL.

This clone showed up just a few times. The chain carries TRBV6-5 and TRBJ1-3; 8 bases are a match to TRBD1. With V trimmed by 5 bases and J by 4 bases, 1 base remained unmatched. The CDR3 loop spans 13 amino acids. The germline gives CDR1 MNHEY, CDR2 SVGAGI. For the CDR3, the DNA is TGTGCCAGCAGTCGACAGGGGGGAAACACCATATATTTT. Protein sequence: CASSRQGGNTIYF.

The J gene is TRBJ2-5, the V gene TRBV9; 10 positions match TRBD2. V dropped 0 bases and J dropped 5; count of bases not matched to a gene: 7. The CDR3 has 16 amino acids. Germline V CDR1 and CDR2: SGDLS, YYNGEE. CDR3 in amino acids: CASSVARGTSAETQYF. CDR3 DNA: TGTGCCAGCAGCGTAGCTAGAGGGACTAGCGCGGAGACCCAGTACTTC.

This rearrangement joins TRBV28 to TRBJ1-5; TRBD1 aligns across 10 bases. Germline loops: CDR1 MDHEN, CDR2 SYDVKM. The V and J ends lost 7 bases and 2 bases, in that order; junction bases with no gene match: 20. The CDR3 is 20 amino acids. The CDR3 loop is CASNFRTGGGGVYRNQPQHF. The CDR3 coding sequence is TGTGCCAGCAACTTTAGGACAGGGGGAGGAGGGGTATATCGCAATCAGCCCCAGCATTTT.